These 16 T cell receptor beta chains originate from one sample sequenced in a study of T cell clonality in common variable immunodeficiency. Their antigen targets remain unknown. Libraries were prepared by immunoSEQ multiplex PCR; TCRdb keeps only in-frame clonotypes and omits some of them. The sample includes approximately 20,000 clones, none of them occurring once. General study findings and limits: Common variable immunodeficiency TCR beta sequences reportedly had fewer deletions and N-nucleotide insertions.

Sequencing was carried out using peripheral blood mononuclear cells. All receptors come from a human donor with common variable immunodeficiency.

This clone was found many times. Sequencing ends 3 residues short of the CDR3 end; the germline J gene provides the rest. This rearrangement joins TRBV5-1 to TRBJ2-3, with 7 bases that match TRBD1. The CDR3 runs 15 residues. V dropped 5 bases and J dropped 0; count of bases not matched to a gene: 6. Germline CDR1 reads SGHRS; CDR2 reads YFSETQ. The CDR3 bases that were read are TGCGCCAGCAGTTTCACGGGACAGAGCACAGATACG. The encoded protein is CASSFTGQSTDT. The whole CDR3 sequence is CASSFTGQSTDTQYF.

This clone occurred many times. The read ends 3 residues shy of where the CDR3 ends; the end is completed using the germline J gene. This sequence joins TRBV29-1 and TRBJ1-1; 10 bases are shared with TRBD1. Trimming removed 4 bases from V and 7 bases from J; junction bases left unmatched: 3. The length of the CDR3 is 12 residues. CDR1 and CDR2 from the germline V gene are SQVTM and ANQGSEA. CDR3 bases read: TGCAGCGTTGCGGGACAGGGGCGTGAA. This translates into CSVAGQGRE. The whole CDR3 region reads CSVAGQGREAFF.

This clone was seen repeatedly, ten times or more. The sequenced fragment ends 3 residues before the CDR3 boundary, so the rest is inferred from the germline J gene. V and J are TRBV28 and TRBJ1-1; D may be TRBD1 (6 bases). V dropped 8 bases and J dropped 4 bases, with 11 bases sitting between them. This CDR3 contains 12 residues. Germline CDR1 reads MDHEN; CDR2 reads SYDVKM. The CDR3 protein is CASATGPTEAFF. CDR3 DNA (partial): TGTGCCAGCGCGACAGGCCCCACTGAA.

The table lists this clone with many counts. The read ends 3 residues before the CDR3 terminus; that terminus is restored from the germline J gene. V gene TRBV11-2 combines with J gene TRBJ2-7, with D perhaps matching TRBD2 (5 bases). In germline, CDR1 is SGHAT, CDR2 FQNNGV. V gave up 1 base and J gave up 2 bases, with 9 bases separating them. This CDR3 is built from 14 residues. The CDR3 reads CASSLADSTYEQYF. Partial CDR3 DNA: TGTGCCAGCAGCTTAGCGGACTCAACCTACGAG.

In this sample, this clone is medium-sized. The CDR3 end falls 3 residues outside the read, so it is completed with the germline J gene. The chain is built from TRBV30 and TRBJ2-5; 11 positions agree with TRBD2. The CDR3 contains 17 residues. The germline V gene encodes CDR1 GTSNPN and CDR2 SVGIG (reference sequence). After removal of 2 bases from V and 3 bases from J, the junction contained 11 bases not matched to a gene. CDR3 amino acids: CAWSFAVAGGPKETQYF. The sequenced CDR3 bases are TGTGCCTGGAGTTTTGCGGTAGCGGGAGGGCCTAAAGAGACC.

This clone occurred many times. The sequenced fragment ends 3 residues before the CDR3 boundary, so the rest is inferred from the germline J gene. The chain carries TRBV2 and TRBJ2-1, with 7 positions matching TRBD1. The CDR3 is 15 amino acids. Germline assignment: CDR1 SNHLY and CDR2 FYNNEI. V shed 4 bases, J shed 2 bases, and the junction held 5 bases outside the gene matches. The CDR3 reads CASSALQGTYNEQFF. The sequenced CDR3 bases are TGTGCCAGCAGTGCATTACAGGGGACCTACAATGAG. Looking up the rest from reference TRBV2 and TRBJ2-1 gives the full variable domain: EPEVTQTPSHQVTQMGQEVILRCVPISNHLYFYWYRQILGQKVEFLVSFYNNEISEKSEIFDDQFSVERPDGSNFTLKIRSTKLEDSAMYFCASSALQGTYNEQFFGPGTRLTVL.

In its sample, this clone was seen many times. The sequenced fragment ends 3 residues before the CDR3 boundary, so the rest is inferred from the germline J gene. The rearrangement links TRBV9 to TRBJ2-3, with D maybe TRBD2 (6 bases). Germline V lookup: CDR1 SGDLS, CDR2 YYNGEE. This CDR3 region has 12 residues. The CDR3 DNA, read in part, is TGTGCCAGCAGCCGGGACTTAATGGCG. This translates into CASSRDLMA. The whole CDR3 protein reads CASSRDLMAQYF.

This clone was counted many times. The read is 3 residues too short to cover the CDR3 end, so that end is filled in from the germline J gene. The chain combines TRBV5-1 with TRBJ2-3; TRBD2 agrees at 11 bases. CDR3 size: 17 residues. Germline assignment: CDR1 SGHRS and CDR2 YFSETQ. V dropped 0 bases and J dropped 6; count of bases not matched to a gene: 9. CDR3 region: CASSLALASGRSDTQYF. CDR3 bases read: TGCGCCAGCAGCTTGGCGTTAGCTAGCGGGAGGAGTGATACG. The full variable domain, in which reference TRBV5-1 and TRBJ2-3 provide the parts outside the CDR3, is KAGVTQTPRYLIKTRGQQVTLSCSPISGHRSVSWYQQTPGQGLQFLFEYFSETQRNKGNFPGRFSGRQFSNSRSEMNVSTLELGDSALYLCASSLALASGRSDTQYFGPGTRLTVL.

This clone was picked up many times. The read ends 3 residues before the CDR3 terminus; that terminus is restored from the germline J gene. V and J are TRBV5-1 and TRBJ2-7; 7 nucleotides line up with TRBD2. V shed 0 bases and J 1 base; nucleotides not matched to a gene: 4. Germline lookup yields CDR1 SGHRS and CDR2 YFSETQ. This CDR3 contains 15 residues. CDR3 DNA, as far as it was read: TGCGCCAGCAGCTTGGGCCTAGCGGAGTCCTACGAG. Amino acids: CASSLGLAESYE. In full, the CDR3 is CASSLGLAESYEQYF.

In this sample, this clone turned up many times. The CDR3 bases that were read are TGCAGTGCCCGAGGGGCGGGACAGGGGGCTGGCTATGGC. Translating gives CSARGAGQGAGYG. From start to end, the CDR3 is CSARGAGQGAGYGYTF. This chain joins TRBV20-1 and TRBJ1-2; the match to TRBD1 covers 12 bases. Coverage ceases 3 residues before the CDR3 finishes, and the germline J gene fills in the end. The ends lost 6 bases at V and 4 bases at J; junction bases unmatched: 12. This CDR3 region has 16 residues. The V gene's germline CDR1 is DFQATT and CDR2 SNEGSKA (reference sequence).

About this clone itself: The read halts 3 residues ahead of the CDR3 end, with the missing end drawn from the germline J gene. V gene TRBV5-1 combines with J gene TRBJ2-7; D gene uncertain. V was shortened by 1 base and J by 0 bases, with 5 bases between the two germline ends. The germline CDR1 and CDR2 sequences are SGHRS and YFSETQ. The CDR3 spans 13 residues. Partial CDR3 DNA: TGCGCCAGCAGCTTGAAGGGCTCCTACGAG. Translation gives CASSLKGSYE. From start to end, the CDR3 is CASSLKGSYEQYF.

This clone was picked up many times. The read ends 3 residues before the CDR3 terminus; that terminus is restored from the germline J gene. This chain links TRBV5-1 with TRBJ2-3, with 7 bases identical to TRBD1. CDR1 is SGHRS and CDR2 is YFSETQ in the germline V gene. J gave up 5 bases and V 2 bases, and 5 bases lay outside the gene matches. This CDR3 is built from 14 residues. Incomplete CDR3 DNA: TGCGCCAGCAGCTTTGCTCAGGGGGAAGATACG. The encoded protein is CASSFAQGEDT. The entire CDR3 reads CASSFAQGEDTQYF.

This clone was found many times. Read coverage stops 3 residues before the CDR3 terminus; the germline J gene supplies the remainder. The V gene is TRBV10-3, the J gene TRBJ1-1; D ambiguous. The CDR3 length is 15 residues. The germline V gene has CDR1 ENHRY and CDR2 SYGVKD. V gave up 0 bases and J gave up 1 base, with 9 bases separating them. This CDR3 reads CAISESKGPNTEAFF. The DNA read from the CDR3 is TGTGCCATCAGTGAGTCGAAGGGTCCGAACACTGAA.

In this sample, this clone turned up many times. The sequenced fragment ends 3 residues before the CDR3 boundary, so the rest is inferred from the germline J gene. This sequence joins TRBV2 and TRBJ2-3; weak D call: TRBD2 (6 bases). The ends were cut back, 4 bases at V and 5 bases at J, with 13 bases in the middle. This CDR3 spans 14 amino acids. In germline, CDR1 is SNHLY, CDR2 FYNNEI. The covered CDR3 bases are TGTGCCAGCAGTGTCGGCGGGATGGGAGATACG. Residues: CASSVGGMGDT. The whole CDR3 sequence is CASSVGGMGDTQYF.

This clone was detected ten times or more. The CDR3 end is not reached by the read, which stops 3 residues before it; the germline J gene fills it in. This chain links TRBV18 with TRBJ1-5; 8 bases are shared with TRBD1. The germline CDR1 and CDR2 sequences are KGHSH and LQKENI. This CDR3 has 16 amino acids. Trimming cost V 4 bases and J 0 bases; bases outside gene matches: 5. CDR3 residues: CASSLPGGLSNQPQHF. CDR3 bases read: TGTGCCAGCTCACTCCCAGGGGGCCTTAGCAATCAGCCC.

This clone occurred many times. The sequenced fragment ends 3 residues before the CDR3 boundary, so the rest is inferred from the germline J gene. This chain joins TRBV20-1 and TRBJ2-5, with D possibly matching TRBD1 (5 bases). CDR1 and CDR2 (germline): DFQATT, SNEGSKA (reference sequence). Trimming took off 6 bases at V and 1 base at J, with 15 bases between the two ends. CDR3 length equals 14 residues. The CDR3 spells CSAHLLRVQETQYF. Incomplete CDR3 DNA: TGCAGTGCCCATCTCCTCAGGGTCCAAGAGACC.